This passage covers 22 T cell receptor beta chains from one sample sequenced in a study of blood T cells in healthy people across ages (dated by TCRdb to the mid-2010s). The method was 5' RACE. Reads for this sample came from an Illumina HiSeq 2500. A second PCR of roughly 7 to 11 cycles was performed with a sample-barcoded 5' primer and a J-beta primer mix. Starting from the raw public reads, TCRdb applied fastp trimming at Q25, assembled clones with MiXCR and retained in-frame beta chains. CDR3 protein sequences are deduplicated, and each keeps its most common genes and DNA. This sample holds about 1.5 million distinct CDR3 sequences; approximately 43% were observed only once. Around 4% of the sample goes to the ten largest clones. The sequencing sample was made of blood. Every receptor here comes from a woman in her late teens or twenties in good health.

This clonotype was counted only a few times. The genes are TRBV4-3 and TRBJ2-3; a possible D gene is TRBD2 (6 bases). This CDR3 spans 14 amino acids. Trimming took off 5 bases at V and 6 bases at J, with 15 bases between the two ends. Germline V gene data show CDR1 as LGHNA and CDR2 as YSLEER. The CDR3 here is CASSGSTSFDTQYF. For the CDR3, the DNA is TGCGCCAGCAGCGGTTCAACTAGCTTTGATACGCAGTATTTT.

The V call is TRBV4-2, the J call TRBJ2-1; a possible D gene is TRBD2 (6 bases). There are 16 residues in the CDR3. Per the germline V gene, CDR1 is LGHNA and CDR2 is YNFKEQ. V shed 0 bases and J shed 3 bases, with 12 bases lying between them. The CDR3 DNA sequence: TGTGCCAGCAGCCAAGATGGTAGCGGAGGCTACAATGAGCAGTTCTTC. Protein sequence: CASSQDGSGGYNEQFF.

A remark on this clonotype: A read error is possible here, since a much larger clone lies one base away. DNA for the CDR3: TGTGTCATCAGTGAGTCCGGAGTGGGACTGAGTGAGCAGTTCTTC. Amino acid sequence: CVISESGVGLSEQFF. The chain is built from TRBV10-3 and TRBJ2-1, with D possibly TRBD2 on 6 matching bases. The CDR3 length is 15 residues. Germline V gives CDR1 ENHRY, CDR2 SYGVKD.

The rearrangement uses TRBV29-1 and TRBJ1-2; D not certain. The CDR3 sequence is 12 residues long. The V and J ends lost 2 bases and 1 base respectively, with 5 bases between them. Germline CDR1 and CDR2: SQVTM and ANQGSEA. CDR3 in DNA: TGCAGCGTTGAATCCAGTAACTATGGCTACACCTTC. This sequence encodes CSVESSNYGYTF.

This clonotype was counted only a few times. The chain couples TRBV24-1 to TRBJ2-5, with unresolved D. The CDR3 is 13 amino acids. Germline V gives CDR1 KGHDR, CDR2 SFDVKD. V lost 2 bases and J 11 bases, leaving 14 bases between the germline ends. CDR3 sequence reads: CATSDSLGDEQYF. CDR3 DNA sequence: TGTGCCACCAGTGATTCTCTAGGAGATGAGCAGTACTTC.

This clonotype turned up a few times. This may be a read error, as it is one base from a much larger clone. This sequence joins TRBV27 and TRBJ2-1; either TRBD1 or TRBD2 may fit D (5 bases each). The end of the DNA aligns better with TRBJ2-7, so the J call may be wrong. CDR1 and CDR2 from the germline V gene are MNHEY and SMNVEV (reference sequence). The CDR3 runs to 14 residues. The CDR3 DNA is TGTGCCAGCAGTTTCCCCGGGGCCTACAATGAGCAGTACTTC. The encoded protein is CASSFPGAYNEQYF.

This clonotype came up once. The gene calls are TRBV29-1 and TRBJ1-2; 8 bases agree with TRBD1. Germline values: CDR1 SQVTM, CDR2 ANQGSEA. Trimming removed 6 bases from V and 7 bases from J; junction bases left unmatched: 7. The CDR3 covers 12 residues. CDR3 nucleotide sequence: TGCAGCGTAACGACAGGGGTGGGTGGCTACACCTTC. Its protein is CSVTTGVGGYTF.

CDR3 in DNA: TGTGCCAGCAGTTACTCGTGGCAAGGAGTGGGCATCATGAACACTGAAGCTTTCTTT. Encoded protein: CASSYSWQGVGIMNTEAFF. V usage is TRBV6-2 or TRBV6-3 and J usage is TRBJ1-1; no clear D gene. V lost 0 bases and J 0 bases, leaving 20 bases between the germline ends. The CDR3 runs 19 residues. In germline, CDR1 is MNHEY, CDR2 SVGEGT.

This clonotype has only a few counts. The rearrangement links TRBV20-1 to TRBJ2-3; D perhaps matches TRBD1 (5 bases). Germline V gives CDR1 DFQATT, CDR2 SNEGSKA (reference sequence). The CDR3 runs 15 residues. Between the trimmed V and J ends, which lost 2 bases and 1 base, there was a span of 13 bases. The DNA of the CDR3 is TGCAGTGCTAGAAGGTGGGGCCAGGGCACAGATACGCAGTATTTT. Protein sequence: CSARRWGQGTDTQYF.

The chain couples TRBV5-4 to TRBJ2-3, with 11 bases identical to TRBD1. Trimming cost V 3 bases and J 8 bases; bases outside gene matches: 5. Germline V CDR1 and CDR2: SGHNT, YYREEE (reference sequence). This CDR3 contains 14 residues. The chain's CDR3 is CASSWDRGYGTQYF. The DNA of the CDR3 is TGTGCCAGCAGCTGGGACAGGGGGTACGGTACGCAGTATTTT.

The rearrangement uses TRBV7-2 and TRBJ2-7, with D uncertain. Germline V gene lookup returns CDR1 SGHTA and CDR2 FQGNSA. CDR3 length: 14 residues. V was shortened by 2 bases and J by 3 bases, with 11 bases between the two germline ends. The DNA of the CDR3 is TGTGCCAGCAGCTTACAAGGAGAGTACTACGAGCAGTACTTC. This sequence encodes CASSLQGEYYEQYF.

The chain carries TRBV6-2 or TRBV6-3 and TRBJ2-7; no clear D. Trimming cost V 4 bases and J 10 bases, with 14 bases left between them. The CDR3 totals 12 residues. Germline V lookup: CDR1 MNHEY, CDR2 SVGEGT. CDR3 protein: CASSSRTGAQYF. In DNA form, the CDR3 reads TGTGCCAGCAGTTCTCGGACCGGCGCCCAGTACTTC.

This sequence joins TRBV9 and TRBJ2-2, with 8 bases fitting TRBD1. J gave up 4 bases and V 2 bases, and 10 bases lay outside the gene matches. Germline V gene data show CDR1 as SGDLS and CDR2 as YYNGEE. The CDR3 has 17 residues. The CDR3 DNA sequence: TGTGCCAGCAGCGTCAGCGGAGGACAGGGACCCACCGGGGAGCTGTTTTTT. Its protein product is CASSVSGGQGPTGELFF.

The table lists this clonotype with a few counts. The chain has TRBV29-1 and TRBJ1-2; a possible D gene is TRBD1 (5 bases). Per the germline V gene, CDR1 is SQVTM and CDR2 is ANQGSEA. This CDR3 comprises 12 residues. The V end was cut by 5 bases, the J end by 12 bases, with 19 bases between. This CDR3 is CSVKGAGTSNTF. Written as DNA, the CDR3 is TGCAGCGTTAAAGGGGCAGGAACATCCAACACCTTC.

V is TRBV7-9 and J is TRBJ1-2; D possibly corresponds to TRBD1 (6 bases). The CDR3 is 14 amino acids. From germline, CDR1 is SEHNR and CDR2 FQNEAQ (reference sequence). The V end lost 0 bases, the J end lost 4 bases, and 9 bases lay between the germline ends. CDR3 amino acids: CASSLAADSYGYTF. DNA of the CDR3: TGTGCCAGCAGCTTAGCCGCGGACAGCTATGGCTACACCTTC.

CDR3 coding DNA: TGCGCCAGCAGCGTAACAGGGTTTGGTTTGAATCAGCCCCAGCATTTT. Protein product: CASSVTGFGLNQPQHF. The V call is TRBV4-1, the J call TRBJ1-5; TRBD1 might be the D (6 bases). CDR3 length equals 16 residues. Trimming pared 5 bases from V and 4 bases from J, leaving 18 bases between. Germline CDR1 is MGHRA and CDR2 is YSYEKL.

This clonotype occurred a few times. The chain links TRBV29-1 to TRBJ2-3; D is possibly TRBD2 (5 bases). CDR1 is SQVTM, CDR2 ANQGSEA, per germline. V was shortened by 1 base and J by 2 bases, with 13 bases between the two germline ends. The CDR3 loop spans 15 amino acids. CDR3 residues: CSVEGRRRNTDTQYF. In nucleotides, the CDR3 is TGCAGCGTTGAAGGCAGACGGAGGAACACAGATACGCAGTATTTT.

The chain combines TRBV6-2 or TRBV6-3 with TRBJ2-5; 9 nucleotides match TRBD2. Trimming took 8 bases from V and 3 from J; bases not matched to a gene: 4. The length of the CDR3 is 13 residues. CDR1 is MNHEY, CDR2 SVGEGT, per germline. Here the CDR3 DNA reads TGTGCCAGCTCCGGACTAGCGAAAGAGACCCAGTACTTC. This sequence encodes CASSGLAKETQYF.

This clonotype was seen just once. The genes are TRBV6-2 or TRBV6-3 and TRBJ1-2, with D hard to call. With 6 bases removed from V and 3 bases from J, the gap between germline ends came to 8 bases. CDR3 length: 12 amino acids. Germline V gives CDR1 MNHEY, CDR2 SVGEGT. This CDR3 is CASRREHYGYTF. CDR3 in DNA: TGTGCCAGCAGACGGGAACACTATGGCTACACCTTC.

The gene calls are TRBV9 and TRBJ2-5, with TRBD2 identical over 7 bases. Trimming at V came to 0 bases and at J to 5 bases, leaving 10 bases not matched to a gene. CDR1 and CDR2 from the germline V gene are SGDLS and YYNGEE. The CDR3 length is 16 residues. CDR3 sequence: CASSVGASGDRETQYF. The DNA for the CDR3 is TGTGCCAGCAGCGTAGGGGCTAGCGGAGATAGGGAGACCCAGTACTTC.

In the case of this clonotype: This could be a read error, since a much larger clone is one nucleotide away. This chain links TRBV2 with TRBJ1-1; D is uncertain. Trimming stripped 2 bases from V and 1 base from J, with 2 bases between. The CDR3 sequence is 12 residues long. CDR1 is SNHLY, CDR2 FYNNEI, per germline. The CDR3 loop reads CASSERNTEAFF. For the CDR3, the DNA is TGTGCCAGCAGTGAACGGAACACTGAAGCTTTCTTT.

This clonotype was detected only a few times. The chain carries TRBV12-3 or TRBV12-4 and TRBJ2-5; 9 nucleotides align to TRBD1. The CDR3 contains 14 residues. V shed 5 bases, J shed 6 bases, and the junction held 7 bases outside the gene matches. The CDR3 DNA is TGTGCCAGCAGTCCGACAGGGGGGCCGAAGACCCAGTACTTC. The encoded protein is CASSPTGGPKTQYF.